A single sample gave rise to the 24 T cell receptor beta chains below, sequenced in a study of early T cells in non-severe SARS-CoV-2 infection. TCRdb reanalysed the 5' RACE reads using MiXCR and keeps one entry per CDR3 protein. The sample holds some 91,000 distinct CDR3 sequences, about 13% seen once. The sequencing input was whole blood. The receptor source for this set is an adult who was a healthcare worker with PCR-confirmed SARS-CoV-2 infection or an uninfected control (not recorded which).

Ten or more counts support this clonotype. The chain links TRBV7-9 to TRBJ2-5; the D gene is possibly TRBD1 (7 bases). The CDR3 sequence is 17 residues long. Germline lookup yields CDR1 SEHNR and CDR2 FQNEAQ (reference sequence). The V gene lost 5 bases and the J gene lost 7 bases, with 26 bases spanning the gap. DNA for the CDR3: TGTGCCAGCAGCCACAGGGGAGCGGGTGATACAAGAGGGACCCAGTACTTC. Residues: CASSHRGAGDTRGTQYF.

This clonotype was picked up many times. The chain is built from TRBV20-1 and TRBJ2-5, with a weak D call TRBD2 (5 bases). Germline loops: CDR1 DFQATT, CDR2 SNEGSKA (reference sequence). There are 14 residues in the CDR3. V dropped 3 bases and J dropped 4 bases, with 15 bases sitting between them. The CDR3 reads CSARSHRGVETQYF. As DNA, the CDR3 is TGCAGTGCTAGGTCTCATCGGGGTGTAGAGACCCAGTACTTC.

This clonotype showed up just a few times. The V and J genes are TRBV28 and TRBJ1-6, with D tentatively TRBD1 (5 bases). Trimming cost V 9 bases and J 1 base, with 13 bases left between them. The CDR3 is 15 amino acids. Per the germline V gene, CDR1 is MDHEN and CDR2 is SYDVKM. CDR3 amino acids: CASTPGASYNSPLHF. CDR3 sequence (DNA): TGTGCCAGTACCCCTGGGGCTTCCTATAATTCACCCCTCCACTTT. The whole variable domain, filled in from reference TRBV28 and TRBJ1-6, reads DVKVTQSSRYLVKRTGEKVFLECVQDMDHENMFWYRQDPGLGLRLIYFSYDVKMKEKGDIPEGYSVSREKKERFSLILESASTNQTSMYLCASTPGASYNSPLHFGNGTRLTVT.

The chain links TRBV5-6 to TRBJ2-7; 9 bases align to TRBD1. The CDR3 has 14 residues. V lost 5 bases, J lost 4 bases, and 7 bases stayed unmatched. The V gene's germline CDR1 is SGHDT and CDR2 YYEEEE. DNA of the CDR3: TGTGCCAGCAGTTATCCGGGACAGGGATACGAGCAGTACTTC. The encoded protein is CASSYPGQGYEQYF.

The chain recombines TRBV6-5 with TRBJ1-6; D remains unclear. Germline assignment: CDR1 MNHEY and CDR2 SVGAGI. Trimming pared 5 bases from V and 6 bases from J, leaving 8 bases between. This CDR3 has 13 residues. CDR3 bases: TGTGCCAGCAGTCCCACCCCTAATTCACCCCTCCACTTT. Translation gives CASSPTPNSPLHF.

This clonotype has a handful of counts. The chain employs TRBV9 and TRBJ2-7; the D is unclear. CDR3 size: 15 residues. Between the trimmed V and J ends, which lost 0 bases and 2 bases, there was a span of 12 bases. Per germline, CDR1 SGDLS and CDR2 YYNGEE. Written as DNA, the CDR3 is TGTGCCAGCAGCGTAGGAGGAACACTACCCTACGAGCAGTACTTC. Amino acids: CASSVGGTLPYEQYF.

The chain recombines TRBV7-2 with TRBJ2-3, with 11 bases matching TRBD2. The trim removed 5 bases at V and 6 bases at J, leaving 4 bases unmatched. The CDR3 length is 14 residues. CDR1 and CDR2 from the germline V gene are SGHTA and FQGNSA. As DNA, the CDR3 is TGTGCCAGCAGCCCTAGCGGGGGGATGGATACGCAGTATTTT. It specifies CASSPSGGMDTQYF.

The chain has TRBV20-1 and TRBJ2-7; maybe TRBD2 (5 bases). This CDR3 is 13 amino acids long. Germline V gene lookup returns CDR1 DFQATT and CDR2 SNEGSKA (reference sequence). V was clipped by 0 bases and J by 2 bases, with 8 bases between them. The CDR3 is CSARDPGAYEQYF. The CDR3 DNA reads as TGCAGTGCTAGAGACCCCGGGGCCTACGAGCAGTACTTC.

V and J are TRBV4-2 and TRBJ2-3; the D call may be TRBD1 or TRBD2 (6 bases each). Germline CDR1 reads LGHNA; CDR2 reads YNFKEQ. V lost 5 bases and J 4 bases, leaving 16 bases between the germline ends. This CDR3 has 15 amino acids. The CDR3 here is CASSVVRGAADTQYF. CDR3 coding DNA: TGTGCCAGCAGCGTAGTTAGGGGGGCGGCAGATACGCAGTATTTT.

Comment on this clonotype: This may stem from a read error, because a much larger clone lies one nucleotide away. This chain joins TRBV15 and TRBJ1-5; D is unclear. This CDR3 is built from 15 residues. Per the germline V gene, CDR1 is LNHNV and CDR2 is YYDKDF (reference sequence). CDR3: CSTSRDPDSNQPQHF. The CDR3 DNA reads TGTTCCACCAGCAGAGACCCCGACAGCAATCAGCCCCAGCATTTT.

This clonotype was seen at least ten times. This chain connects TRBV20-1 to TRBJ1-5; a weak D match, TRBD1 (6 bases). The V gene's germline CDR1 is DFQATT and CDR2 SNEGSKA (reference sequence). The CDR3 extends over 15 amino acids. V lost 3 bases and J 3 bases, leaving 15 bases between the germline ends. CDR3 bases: TGCAGTGCTAGTTGGCTCAGGGGCCCCAATCAGCCCCAGCATTTT. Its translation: CSASWLRGPNQPQHF.

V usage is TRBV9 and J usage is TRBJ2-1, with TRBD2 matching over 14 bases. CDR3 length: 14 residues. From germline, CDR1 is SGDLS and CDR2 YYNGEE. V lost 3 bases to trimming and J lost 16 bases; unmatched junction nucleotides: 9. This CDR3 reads CASSARLAGGPGFF. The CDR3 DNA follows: TGTGCCAGCAGCGCCCGACTAGCGGGGGGGCCGGGATTCTTC.

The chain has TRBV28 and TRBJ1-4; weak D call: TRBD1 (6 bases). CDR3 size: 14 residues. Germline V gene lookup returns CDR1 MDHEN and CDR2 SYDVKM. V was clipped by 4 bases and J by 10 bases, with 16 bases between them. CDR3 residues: CASSSSRDIRKLFF. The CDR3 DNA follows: TGTGCCAGCAGTTCCAGCCGGGACATCCGAAAACTGTTTTTT.

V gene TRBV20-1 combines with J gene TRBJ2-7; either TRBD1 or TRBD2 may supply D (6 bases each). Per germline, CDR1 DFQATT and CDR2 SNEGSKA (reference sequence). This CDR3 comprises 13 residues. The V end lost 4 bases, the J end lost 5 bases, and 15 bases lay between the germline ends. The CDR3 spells CSATGARFDEQYF. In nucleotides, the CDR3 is TGCAGTGCTACGGGGGCCAGGTTTGACGAGCAGTACTTC.

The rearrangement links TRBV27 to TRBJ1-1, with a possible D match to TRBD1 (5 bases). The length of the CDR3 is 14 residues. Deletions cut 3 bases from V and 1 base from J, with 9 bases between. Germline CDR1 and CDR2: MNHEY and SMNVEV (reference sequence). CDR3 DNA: TGTGCCAGCAGTTTCAGGGCAGGGAACACTGAAGCTTTCTTT. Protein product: CASSFRAGNTEAFF.

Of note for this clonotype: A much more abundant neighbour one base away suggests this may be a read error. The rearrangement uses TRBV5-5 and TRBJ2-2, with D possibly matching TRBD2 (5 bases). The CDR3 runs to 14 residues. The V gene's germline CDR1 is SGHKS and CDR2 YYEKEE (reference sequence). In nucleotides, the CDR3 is TGTGCCAGCAGCTTCCAGACACCTCCCGGGGAGCCGTTTTTT. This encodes CASSFQTPPGEPFF. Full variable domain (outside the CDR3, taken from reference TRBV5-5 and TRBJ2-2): DAGVTQSPTHLIKTRGQQVTLRCSPISGHKSVSWYQQVLGQGPQFIFQYYEKEERGRGNFPDRFSARQFPNYSSELNVNALLLGDSALYLCASSFQTPPGEPFFGEGSRLTVL.

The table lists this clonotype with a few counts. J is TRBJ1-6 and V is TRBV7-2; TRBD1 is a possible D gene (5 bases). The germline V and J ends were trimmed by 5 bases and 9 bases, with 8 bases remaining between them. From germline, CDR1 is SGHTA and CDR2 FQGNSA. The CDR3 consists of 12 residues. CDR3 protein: CASSPGGSPLHF. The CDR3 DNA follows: TGTGCCAGCAGCCCTGGGGGTTCACCCCTCCACTTT.

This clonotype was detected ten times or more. CDR3 sequence reads: CASSPTKRTIYGYTF. CDR3 DNA: TGCGCCAGCAGCCCCACGAAGAGAACAATTTATGGCTACACCTTC. This sequence joins TRBV23-1 and TRBJ1-2, with no clear D. TRBV23-1 is an ORF for which the function is uncertain. The CDR3 loop spans 15 amino acids. V was clipped by 6 bases and J by 5 bases, with 19 bases between them.

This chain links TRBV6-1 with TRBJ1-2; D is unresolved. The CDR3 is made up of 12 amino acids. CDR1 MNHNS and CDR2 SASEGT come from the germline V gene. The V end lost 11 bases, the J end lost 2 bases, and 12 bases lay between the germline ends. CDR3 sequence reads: CAGRRRNYGYTF. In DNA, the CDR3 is TGTGCCGGAAGGCGACGCAACTATGGCTACACCTTC.

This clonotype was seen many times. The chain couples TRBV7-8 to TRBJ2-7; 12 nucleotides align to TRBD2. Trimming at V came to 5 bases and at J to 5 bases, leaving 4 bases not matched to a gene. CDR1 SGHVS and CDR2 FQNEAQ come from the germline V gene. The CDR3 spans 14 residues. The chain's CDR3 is CASSKGLAGDEQYF. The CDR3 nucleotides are TGTGCCAGCAGCAAGGGACTAGCGGGTGACGAGCAGTACTTC.

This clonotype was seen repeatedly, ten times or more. CDR3 nucleotides: TGTGCCAGCAGCCGGAACAGGGGAAACTATGGCTACACCTTC. It codes for CASSRNRGNYGYTF. V is TRBV2 and J is TRBJ1-2, with 7 nucleotides matching TRBD1. The CDR3 extends over 14 amino acids. The germline CDR1 and CDR2 sequences are SNHLY and FYNNEI. V shed 6 bases, J shed 2 bases, and the junction held 6 bases outside the gene matches.

CDR3 DNA sequence: TGCGCCAGCAGCACCCAGGGCGCCTATGGCTACACCTTC. Protein product: CASSTQGAYGYTF. V is TRBV5-1 and J is TRBJ1-2; a weak D match, TRBD1 (5 bases). Between the trimmed V and J ends, which lost 4 bases and 4 bases, there was a span of 11 bases. The CDR3 totals 13 residues. Germline loops: CDR1 SGHRS, CDR2 YFSETQ.

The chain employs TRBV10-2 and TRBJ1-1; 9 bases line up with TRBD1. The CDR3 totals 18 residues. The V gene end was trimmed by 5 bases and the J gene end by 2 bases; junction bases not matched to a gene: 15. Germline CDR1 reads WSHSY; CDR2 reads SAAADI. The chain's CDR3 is CASSFPGTGSMLNTEAFF. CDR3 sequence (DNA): TGCGCCAGCAGTTTTCCCGGGACAGGGAGTATGTTAAACACTGAAGCTTTCTTT.

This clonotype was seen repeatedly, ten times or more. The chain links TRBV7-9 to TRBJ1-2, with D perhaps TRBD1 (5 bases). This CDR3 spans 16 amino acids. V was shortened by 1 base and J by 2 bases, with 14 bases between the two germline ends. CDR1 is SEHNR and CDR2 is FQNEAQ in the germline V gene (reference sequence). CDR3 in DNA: TGTGCCAGCAGCTTAGGGGGCGGAGCTACCAACTATGGCTACACCTTC. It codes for CASSLGGGATNYGYTF.